Below, one TCR beta chain is given with its context. Its antigen specificity is not known. No base quality information exists; no much larger clone differs at one position. Libraries were made using the immunoSEQ multiplex PCR assay. For the multiplex PCR, a mixture combining 60 forward primers for TCR Vbeta segments and 13 reverse primers for TCR Jbeta segments was used. A multiplex PCR assay on genomic DNA amplified the CDR3 region of rearranged TCR beta genes. The amplified TCR beta libraries were sequenced on the Illumina HiSeq System as 87-base-pair reads. Per the source publication's procedure: Across the roughly 640 repertoires, a later analysis counted some 80 million unique TCR beta chains, 9 million to 14 million of which were shared by at least two donors. To remove PCR and sequencing errors, raw reads were error-corrected and collapsed into unique sequences using a nearest-neighbor algorithm that merged closely related sequences. CDR3 sequences were aligned to IMGT reference sequences to assign V, D and J gene segments. For a sequence to be retained, at least a six-nucleotide match to both a V gene segment and a J gene segment was required. Rearrangements were classified as productive when the CDR3 lacked stop codons and remained in frame with V and J, and all other rearrangements were classified as non-productive. CDR3 was defined by IMGT convention, running from the second conserved V-encoded cysteine to the conserved J-encoded phenylalanine. In an earlier analysis of roughly 580 of the donors, sequences lacking an unambiguous match to a single V gene segment were excluded. An earlier analysis of a few hundred of the donors called V segments functional above 56.7% productive rearrangements and segregating when the between-donor standard deviation exceeded 5%. A statistical classification framework was built to diagnose cytomegalovirus status from the catalog of TCR beta chain sequences. In a later analysis, V and J genes were assigned by comparing TCR nucleotide sequences against IMGT/GENE-DB human TR gene sequences. Using the TCRdist pipeline, a later analysis assigned CDR3 sequences along with most-parsimonious VDJ recombination scenarios. In a later analysis, every TCR beta chain was defined by the combination of its CDR3 amino acid sequence and its V-gene family, and reads without a unique V-gene family were dropped. A later analysis removed nearly 600 highly shared, low-generation-probability nucleotide sequences to deal with suspected cross-contamination and a sequencing artifact. For each public chain, a later analysis derived a clonal expansion index from normalized ranks of inferred template counts within each repertoire. A later analysis computed generation probabilities with a VDJ recombination model fitted to out-of-frame rearrangements, and checked the results against IGoR. A later analysis scored TCR-TCR, TCR-HLA and TCR-CMV co-occurrence with hypergeometric tests, applying a repertoire-size bias correction to TCR pairs. False discovery rates were estimated in a later analysis by permuting HLA or CMV assignments 20 times. A later analysis grouped co-occurring TCRs with DBSCAN, adding TCRdist sequence similarity when clustering within HLA-allele-positive subsets. For co-occurrence clustering, repertoires with fewer than 30,000 or more than 120,000 public chains were excluded, along with five or six repertoires with anomalous nucleotide sharing. As stored in TCRdb, this immuneACCESS dataset retains in-frame rearrangements with V and J assigned. A fraction of the clones does not appear; measured against another copy, unresolved V genes explain less than half of the discrepancy, and the remainder lacks a known reason. V and J calls and clone size are copied from that table; D and trimming were computed from the DNA. For this sample there are some 110,000 clones; 70% to 80% appear just once. The ten top clones hold 4.9% of the sample.

The entry originates in a study of cytomegalovirus exposure and HLA in healthy donors (dated by TCRdb to 2017 to 2019). About the study as a whole: An earlier analysis of several hundred of the donors reported 276 Gb of sequence data and 117 million unique TCR beta sequences obtained from about 170 million T cells. To decide whether each TCR beta V gene segment behaved as functional or pseudogenic, an earlier analysis of some 540 of the donors relied on high-throughput TCR beta sequencing. Roughly 300 gigabases of sequencing data and 78 million or so unique TCR sequences were included in an early release covering roughly 700 HLA-typed donors. Donor age, sex, ethnicity and CMV serostatus were compiled alongside the repertoire data. Rather than using new phenotypic data, the later analysis identified candidate immune exposures from TCR beta sequences and from how often those sequences occurred across donors. In a later genetic analysis, genome-wide SNP genotypes for about 55% of the roughly 700 donors were used, and that subset was treated as a discovery cohort. The T cell repertoires of around 670 subjects were profiled by immunosequencing and related to cytomegalovirus serostatus. Among about 360 genotyped donors of the cohort, an average of around 240,000 unique TCR beta nucleotide sequences were sequenced per donor, roughly a sixth of them non-productive. Every repertoire in the discovery cohort had been generated on one and the same sequencing platform. The study aimed to test whether signatures of past pathogen exposure could be identified by cataloging public T cell receptors. Along with the approximately 600-subject first cohort, a separate validation cohort of over a hundred different subjects was used. The number of donors typed differed by locus, with about 629-630 for A, B, C, DRB1 and DQB1, 522 for DQA1, about 610 for DPA1, and 472 for DPB1. In a later analysis, previously published TCR beta repertoires from 670 or so donors were re-analyzed and high-resolution HLA genotyping was added so that TCR occurrence patterns could be studied. Of the approximately 400 genotyped donors, less than 90% were placed in the genetic ancestry cluster associated with self-reported Caucasian donors. Class I and class II HLA loci were covered by the typing at four-digit resolution. To predict cytomegalovirus infection status, the study brought together high-throughput TCR immunosequencing, statistical association of individual TCRs with disease status, and machine learning. A few DR-DQ haplotypes were treated as single units for association and clustering because of strong linkage in the cohort.

The cohort was made up of approximately 670 healthy bone marrow donors. At the time of sampling, all cohort members were nominally healthy, though unrecorded immune exposures were likely present. The donor tested CMV seropositive, placing the donor among the roughly 300 seropositive members of the cohort. Each donor provided a peripheral blood sample, and peripheral blood mononuclear cells were used for TCR beta sequencing. The Qiagen DNeasy Blood Extraction Kit was used to extract genomic DNA from the blood cell samples. The CDR3 contains 15 residues, cysteine and phenylalanine counted. The CDR3 DNA has 45 bases and is translated from base 1. The germline V gene specifies SNHLY as CDR1 and FYNNEI as CDR2. V is pared back by 2 bases and J by 2 bases, with 11 bases lying between the germline termini. Overall study outcomes, separate from this receptor: At a false discovery rate of 0.05, a later analysis linked about 17,000 TCR beta sequences to specific HLA alleles. Only TCR beta chains were sequenced in this cohort, and the absence of alpha or paired-chain data limited detectable features. In an earlier analysis of about 600 of the donors, most TCR beta V segments appeared in productive rearrangements about 87% or about 30% of the time, broadly matching IMGT annotations. A further reported finding was that TCR beta sequences accurately predicted the HLA-A and HLA-B alleles for most subjects in the first cohort. Roughly uniform sequencing depth across donors was assumed in presence/absence analyses, although this assumption may not hold. HLA typing was unavailable for some donors at each locus, so association tests used only the typed subset. According to a later analysis, most CMV-associated TCR beta chains appeared to be HLA-restricted, and the HLA associations seemed to be driven largely by CMV exposure. In a later analysis, HLA-associated TCR beta chains were found to be more clonally expanded and to have lower generation probabilities than equally common non-associated chains. Linkage disequilibrium might explain the correlated functional status among segregating V segments, but an unknown experimental factor could not be excluded. A later genetic analysis reported fewer N-insertions in productive TCRs among donors in an Asian-associated ancestry cluster than the roughly 650-donor mean. According to a later analysis, TCR association rates differed among HLA loci, with DRB1 alleles showing the most associated TCRs and HLA-C alleles showing the fewest. The study listed 150 to 200 TCR beta chains as associated with cytomegalovirus. It was suggested by the authors that the approach could potentially be generalized to other disease states and immunological phenotypes. Three of the identified cytomegalovirus-associated TCR beta chains were confirmed in vitro to be specific for cytomegalovirus antigens. Strong co-occurrence of HLA alleles, especially DR and DQ, made assigning TCR associations to individual alleles difficult. CMV serostatus was the only immune exposure information available for the cohort. Cytomegalovirus status was reported to be diagnosed by the classifier with high specificity and sensitivity in both the original and validation cohorts. A cluster of highly shared sequence variants was judged likely to be a technical artifact of the sequencing pipeline. A later analysis reported that several top co-occurrence clusters appeared linked to parvovirus B19, influenza, CMV and Epstein-Barr virus. Because counts were too low, about 18 rarely observed V segments, including chromosome 9 orphons, were left out of the earlier analysis of about 500 of the donors. In a later genetic analysis, a missense DCLRE1C variant was associated with V-gene and J-gene trimming of TCR beta chains, and the association was replicated in an independent cohort. Across donors, most TCR sequences were observed very rarely, whereas some public TCRs were present in many individuals. Because the 87-base-pair reads could not distinguish some IMGT-functional V segments, including TRBV6-2 and TRBV6-3, those segments were excluded.

The sequencing input was PBMCs. This TCR was recovered from a man aged 45-60 years in good health and CMV-seropositive. This chain is built from TRBV2 and TRBJ2-3, and the D gene may be TRBD1, 6 bases matching. This receptor carries the CDR3 CASSEQGYDTDTQYF. The nucleotide sequence reads as follows: TGTGCCAGCAGTGAACAGGGGTACGACACAGATACGCAGTATTTT.